These 16 T cell receptor beta chains were sequenced from one sample in a study of early T cells in non-severe SARS-CoV-2 infection. TCRdb independently ran MiXCR on the 5' RACE reads; one entry per CDR3 protein. The sample holds about 40,000 distinct CDR3 sequences, roughly 4.3% seen once. The material sequenced was whole blood. These receptors were taken from an adult who was a healthcare worker with PCR-confirmed SARS-CoV-2 infection or an uninfected control (not recorded which).

This chain links TRBV3-1 with TRBJ1-5; 11 positions agree with TRBD1. The V gene end was trimmed by 4 bases and the J gene end by 3 bases; junction bases not matched to a gene: 2. This CDR3 has 15 amino acids. The germline gives CDR1 LGHDT, CDR2 YNNKEL (reference sequence). The CDR3 loop reads CASSPGQGDNQPQHF. CDR3 nucleotides: TGTGCCAGCAGCCCGGGACAGGGGGACAATCAGCCCCAGCATTTT.

This clonotype was counted ten times or more. The chain employs TRBV20-1 and TRBJ2-7, with D unclear. Germline lookup yields CDR1 DFQATT and CDR2 SNEGSKA (reference sequence). V was clipped by 6 bases and J by 3 bases, with 6 bases between them. CDR3 length: 10 amino acids. CDR3 amino acids: CSALHYEQYF. The CDR3 DNA reads as TGCAGTGCGCTGCACTACGAGCAGTACTTC.

This clonotype was detected many times. The chain recombines TRBV5-5 with TRBJ2-7, with TRBD2 matching 14 bases. Trimming removed 0 bases from V and 2 bases from J; junction bases left unmatched: 10. CDR1 is SGHKS and CDR2 is YYEKEE in the germline V gene (reference sequence). The length of the CDR3 is 19 residues. CDR3 residues: CASSLEGGTSGSWTYEQYF. CDR3 bases: TGTGCCAGCAGCTTGGAGGGAGGGACTAGCGGGAGTTGGACCTACGAGCAGTACTTC.

The table lists this clonotype with many counts. This chain uses TRBV9 with TRBJ2-7; perhaps TRBD2 as D (5 bases). The CDR3 is 13 residues long. Deletions cut 2 bases from V and 4 bases from J, with 10 bases between. Germline lookup yields CDR1 SGDLS and CDR2 YYNGEE. The CDR3 DNA sequence: TGTGCCAGCAGCGTGAGTGGAGGATACGAGCAGTACTTC. Translating gives CASSVSGGYEQYF. Looking up the rest from reference TRBV9 and TRBJ2-7 gives the full variable domain: DSGVTQTPKHLITATGQRVTLRCSPRSGDLSVYWYQQSLDQGLQFLIQYYNGEERAKGNILERFSAQQFPDLHSELNLSSLELGDSALYFCASSVSGGYEQYFGPGTRLTVT.

The chain combines TRBV29-1 with TRBJ2-6; D is possibly TRBD2 (5 bases). V was pared by 7 bases and J by 2 bases, with 12 bases between. The CDR3 is 14 residues long. Germline CDR1 reads SQVTM; CDR2 reads ANQGSEA. The CDR3 spells CSATGSAGANVLTF. In nucleotides, the CDR3 is TGCAGCGCCACGGGGTCTGCTGGGGCCAACGTCCTGACTTTC.

This clonotype was detected many times. This chain joins TRBV30 and TRBJ2-7; D possibly matches TRBD1 or TRBD2 (5 bases each). CDR3 size: 14 residues. The germline CDR1 and CDR2 sequences are GTSNPN and SVGIG (reference sequence). V lost 0 bases and J 3 bases, leaving 12 bases between the germline ends. The CDR3 region has the DNA TGTGCCTGGAGTGTAGTCAGGGACCGCTACGAGCAGTACTTC. Residues: CAWSVVRDRYEQYF.

This clonotype showed up many times. The genes are TRBV20-1 and TRBJ2-3; TRBD2 matches 7 bases. The CDR3 covers 14 residues. The ends lost 1 base at V and 4 bases at J; junction bases unmatched: 5. CDR1 and CDR2 from the germline V gene are DFQATT and SNEGSKA (reference sequence). CDR3 loop: CSARGRAGPDTQYF. CDR3 nucleotide sequence: TGCAGTGCTAGAGGCAGAGCGGGGCCAGATACGCAGTATTTT.

The sample holds a few counts of this clonotype. The gene calls are TRBV29-1 and TRBJ2-1; TRBD2 matches at 12 bases. The CDR3 runs to 13 residues. After removal of 7 bases from V and 8 bases from J, the junction contained 6 bases not matched to a gene. Germline V gene data show CDR1 as SQVTM and CDR2 as ANQGSEA. The chain's CDR3 is CSARTSGVDEQFF. CDR3 DNA sequence: TGCAGCGCCCGGACTAGCGGGGTGGATGAGCAGTTCTTC.

The chain combines TRBV5-1 with TRBJ2-7; D gene unclear. This CDR3 spans 13 amino acids. V shed 1 base and J shed 1 base, with 6 bases lying between them. Germline V gene data show CDR1 as SGHRS and CDR2 as YFSETQ. DNA of the CDR3: TGCGCCAGCAGCTTGTCTTCATCCTACGAGCAGTACTTC. Translating it yields CASSLSSSYEQYF.

The CDR3 sequence: CSAIRGQGHYEQYF. The CDR3 DNA sequence: TGCAGCGCTATTCGGGGACAGGGTCACTACGAGCAGTACTTC. The chain carries TRBV29-1 and TRBJ2-7; 9 bases are a match to TRBD1. Germline lookup yields CDR1 SQVTM and CDR2 ANQGSEA. Trimming cost V 7 bases and J 3 bases; bases outside gene matches: 10. The CDR3 covers 14 residues.

This clonotype was found many times. The gene calls are TRBV6-4 and TRBJ2-1, with 10 bases fitting TRBD2. Per the germline V gene, CDR1 is MRHNA and CDR2 is SNTAGT. The CDR3 runs 21 residues. With V trimmed by 7 bases and J by 0 bases, 21 bases remained unmatched. The chain's CDR3 is CASTGTHPGLAKKSSYNEQFF. The CDR3 bases are TGTGCCAGCACAGGGACTCATCCGGGACTAGCGAAAAAAAGCTCCTACAATGAGCAGTTCTTC.

This clonotype showed up many times. This chain links TRBV10-1 with TRBJ2-2; either TRBD1 or TRBD2 may supply D (5 bases each). Germline lookup yields CDR1 WNHNN and CDR2 SYGVQD (reference sequence). V lost 3 bases and J lost 5, with 10 bases in between. The CDR3 has 14 residues. The CDR3 is CASSDPWGTGELFF. CDR3 coding DNA: TGCGCCAGCAGTGATCCATGGGGGACCGGGGAGCTGTTTTTT.

The sample holds a few counts of this clonotype. This sequence joins TRBV6-6 and TRBJ2-1; 15 bases map to TRBD2. After removal of 2 bases from V and 0 bases from J, the junction contained 11 bases not matched to a gene. Germline V gene sequence: CDR1 MNHNY, CDR2 SVGAGI (reference sequence). This CDR3 has 21 residues. DNA for the CDR3: TGTGCCAGCAGTTACAGGGGTACCGGGACTAGCGGGGGGCGCTCCTACAATGAGCAGTTCTTC. It encodes CASSYRGTGTSGGRSYNEQFF.

This clonotype showed up many times. V gene TRBV5-6 combines with J gene TRBJ2-1; D is perhaps TRBD2 (6 bases). Per germline, CDR1 SGHDT and CDR2 YYEEEE. The ends were cut back, 4 bases at V and 6 bases at J, with 17 bases in the middle. The CDR3 runs to 15 residues. The chain's CDR3 is CASSLEGYGGNEQFF. As DNA, the CDR3 is TGTGCCAGCAGCCTGGAGGGTTACGGGGGCAATGAGCAGTTCTTC.

In its sample, this clonotype was seen many times. This rearrangement joins TRBV11-2 to TRBJ2-5; D is unresolved. The germline V and J ends were trimmed by 1 base and 2 bases, with 2 bases remaining between them. The germline gives CDR1 SGHAT, CDR2 FQNNGV. This CDR3 contains 12 residues. CDR3 region: CASSLVQETQYF. The CDR3, as DNA: TGTGCCAGCAGCTTAGTACAAGAGACCCAGTACTTC.

The table lists this clonotype with many counts. V is TRBV28 and J is TRBJ2-2, with TRBD2 matching 12 bases. Germline trimming cut 4 bases from V and 4 bases from J; bases unmatched to any gene: 4. This CDR3 is 16 amino acids long. CDR1 and CDR2 (germline): MDHEN, SYDVKM. The CDR3 is CASSSSGRASTGELFF. The CDR3 region has the DNA TGTGCCAGCAGTTCTAGCGGGAGGGCCAGCACCGGGGAGCTGTTTTTT.